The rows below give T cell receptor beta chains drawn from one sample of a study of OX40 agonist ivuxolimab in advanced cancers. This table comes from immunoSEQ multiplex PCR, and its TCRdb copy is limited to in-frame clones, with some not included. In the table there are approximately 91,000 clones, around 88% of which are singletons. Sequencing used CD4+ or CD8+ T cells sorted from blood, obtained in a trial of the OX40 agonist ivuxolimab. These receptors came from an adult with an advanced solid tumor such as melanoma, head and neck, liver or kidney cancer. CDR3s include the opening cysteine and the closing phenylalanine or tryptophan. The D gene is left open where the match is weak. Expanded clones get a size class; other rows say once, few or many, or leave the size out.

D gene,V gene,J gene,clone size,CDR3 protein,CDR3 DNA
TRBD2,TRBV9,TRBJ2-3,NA,CASSVGLVGPRGTDTQYF,TGTGCCAGCAGCGTGGGACTAGTGGGGCCCCGGGGCACAGATACGCAGTATTTT
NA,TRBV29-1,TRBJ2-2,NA,CSVEGHNTGELFF,TGCAGCGTGGAGGGACATAACACCGGGGAGCTGTTTTTT
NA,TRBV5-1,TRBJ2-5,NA,CASSLTVQETQYF,TGCGCCAGCAGCTTGACGGTCCAAGAGACCCAGTACTTC
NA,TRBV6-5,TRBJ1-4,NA,CASSSSTGGVEKLFF,NA
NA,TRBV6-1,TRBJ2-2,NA,CASSERRTDGELFF,TGTGCCAGCAGTGAAAGGAGGACGGACGGGGAGCTGTTTTTT
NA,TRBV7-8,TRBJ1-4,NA,CASSLGWQNNEKLFF,TGTGCCAGCAGCTTAGGTTGGCAGAATAATGAAAAACTGTTTTTT
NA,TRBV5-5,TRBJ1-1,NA,CASTFWAGQDTEAFF,TGTGCCAGCACTTTCTGGGCAGGGCAGGACACTGAAGCTTTCTTT
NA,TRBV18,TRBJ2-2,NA,CASCSLPGPGELFF,TGTGCCAGCTGCTCCCTTCCGGGTCCCGGGGAGCTGTTTTTT
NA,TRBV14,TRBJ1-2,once,CASSQGRMYGYTF,TGTGCCAGCAGTCAGGGCAGGATGTATGGCTACACCTTC
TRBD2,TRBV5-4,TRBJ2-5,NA,CASSRTSGGAKETQYF,TGTGCCAGCAGCCGGACTAGCGGGGGGGCGAAAGAGACCCAGTACTTC
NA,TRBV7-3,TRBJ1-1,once,CASSLLGPLNTEAFF,TGTGCCAGCAGCTTACTGGGTCCCTTGAACACTGAAGCTTTCTTT
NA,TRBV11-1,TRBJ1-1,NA,CASSLGLGALAEAFF,TGTGCCAGCAGCTTGGGCCTAGGGGCACTAGCGGAAGCTTTCTTT
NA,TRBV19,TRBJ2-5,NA,CATWEDGAGTQYF,TGTGCCACGTGGGAGGACGGTGCGGGGACCCAGTACTTC
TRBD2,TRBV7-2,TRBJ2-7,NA,CASSLPSGPIPYEQYF,TGTGCCAGCAGCTTGCCTAGCGGGCCCATTCCCTACGAGCAGTACTTC
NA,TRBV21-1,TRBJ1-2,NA,CASSKFCRRTNNYGYTF,TGTGCCAGCAGCAAATTTTGCCGACGGACGAACAACTATGGCTACACCTTC
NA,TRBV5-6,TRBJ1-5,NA,CASSLPGANQPQHF,TGTGCCAGCAGCTTGCCAGGGGCGAATCAGCCCCAGCATTTT
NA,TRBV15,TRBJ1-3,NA,CATTNRDFENTIYF,TGTGCCACCACCAACCGGGACTTTGAAAACACCATATATTTT
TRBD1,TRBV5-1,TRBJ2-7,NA,CASSFRTGGVYEQYF,TGCGCCAGCAGCTTTAGGACAGGGGGCGTATACGAGCAGTACTTC
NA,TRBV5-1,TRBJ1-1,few,CASSLYRVNTEAFF,TGCGCCAGCAGCTTGTACAGGGTGAACACTGAAGCTTTCTTT
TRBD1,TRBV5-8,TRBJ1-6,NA,CASSLDMGQGANSPLHF,TGTGCCAGCAGCTTGGATATGGGACAGGGGGCCAACTCACCCCTCCACTTT
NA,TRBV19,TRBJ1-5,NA,CASTARGVGQPQHF,TGTGCCAGTACCGCGCGAGGGGTTGGGCAACCCCAGCATTTT
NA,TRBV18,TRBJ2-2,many,CASSGNRGAGELFF,TGTGCCAGCTCCGGCAATAGGGGCGCCGGGGAGCTGTTTTTT
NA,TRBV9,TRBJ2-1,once,CASSAAPIREQFF,TGTGCCAGCAGCGCGGCTCCGATCCGGGAGCAGTTCTTC
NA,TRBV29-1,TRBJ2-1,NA,CSAQTSSREQFF,TGCAGCGCACAAACTAGTTCGAGGGAGCAGTTCTTC
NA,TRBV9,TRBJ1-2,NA,CASSVGMGYYGYTF,TGTGCCAGCAGCGTAGGAATGGGGTACTATGGCTACACCTTC
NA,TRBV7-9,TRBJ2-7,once,CASSRGLEGYEQYF,TGTGCCAGCAGCAGGGGGCTGGAGGGCTACGAGCAGTACTTC
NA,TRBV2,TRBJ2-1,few,CASSVMGRLYNEQFF,TGTGCCAGCAGCGTTATGGGACGCCTCTACAATGAGCAGTTCTTC
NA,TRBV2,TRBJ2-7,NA,CASGASYEQYF,TGTGCCAGCGGGGCCTCCTACGAGCAGTACTTC
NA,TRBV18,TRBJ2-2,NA,CASSPPTGELFF,TGTGCCAGCTCACCACCGACCGGGGAGCTGTTTTTT
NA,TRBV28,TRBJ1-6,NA,CASSLWNSPLHF,TGTGCCAGCAGTCTCTGGAATTCACCCCTCCACTTT
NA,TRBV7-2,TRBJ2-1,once,CASSSGRSEQFF,TGTGCCAGCAGCTCAGGGCGGAGTGAGCAGTTCTTC
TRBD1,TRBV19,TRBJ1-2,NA,CASRAGQGNYGYTF,TGTGCCAGTAGGGCGGGACAGGGGAACTATGGCTACACCTTC
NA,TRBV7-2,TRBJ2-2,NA,CASTGQRAGELFF,TGTGCCAGCACGGGCCAAAGGGCCGGGGAGCTGTTTTTT
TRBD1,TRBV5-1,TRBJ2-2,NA,CASGFGQVNTGELFF,TGCGCCAGCGGCTTCGGACAGGTTAACACCGGGGAGCTGTTTTTT
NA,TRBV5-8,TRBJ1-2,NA,CASSFSGDGYTF,TGTGCCAGCAGCTTCTCAGGGGATGGCTACACCTTC
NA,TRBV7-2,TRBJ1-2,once,CASNPGGGNYGYTF,TGTGCCAGCAACCCCGGCGGCGGTAACTATGGCTACACCTTC
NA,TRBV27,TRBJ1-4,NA,CASSWGSGPVGKLFF,TGTGCCAGCAGTTGGGGGTCAGGACCCGTGGGGAAACTGTTTTTT
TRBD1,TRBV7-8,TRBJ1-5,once,CASSWDREQPQHF,TGTGCCAGCAGCTGGGACAGGGAGCAGCCCCAGCATTTT
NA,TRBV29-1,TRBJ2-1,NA,CSVGGRSYNEQFF,TGCAGCGTTGGGGGACGGTCCTACAATGAGCAGTTCTTC
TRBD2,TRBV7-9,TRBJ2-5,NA,CASTLAGEGETQYF,TGTGCCAGCACCCTAGCCGGGGAGGGAGAGACCCAGTACTTC